This T cell receptor beta chain was obtained from a study of CD8 T cells in Susac syndrome (dated by TCRdb to the late 2010s). For context, the study as a whole: Repertoire sequencing was used to test whether CD8+ T cell activation and differentiation in Susac syndrome was antigen driven.

Peripheral blood CD8+ and CD4+ T cells from healthy donors, Susac syndrome patients and multiple sclerosis patients were profiled by high-throughput TCR beta sequencing. The healthy donors served as controls matched for age and sex. Bulk CD8+ and CD4+ T cells were purified by magnetic negative isolation, whereas CD8+ TEMRA cells were enriched by FACS. Blood was collected in EDTA tubes and processed within 24 hours, with PBMCs isolated through density gradient centrifugation. PBMCs intended for TCR sequencing were cryopreserved in liquid nitrogen and thawed later in a water bath at 37 degrees C. Purity of sorted or isolated CD4+, CD8+ and CD8+ TEMRA cells was at least 90%. Comment on this clonotype: Its target antigen remains unknown. Base qualities are not recorded, but no much larger clone differs from it by a single base.

Taken from cysteine to phenylalanine, the CDR3 has 15 residues. Just CDR3 DNA is preserved here, 45 bases in frame from base 1. Unmatched junction bases come to 8, with V trimmed by 6 bases and J by 1 base. What the work shows at the level of the full study, not this receptor alone: The TCR sequencing and HLA analysis was acknowledged to have included a relatively small number of individuals.

RNA was extracted with the RNeasy kit and 0.5 to 1 ug was reverse transcribed using random hexamers. TCR beta CDR3 regions were amplified with the immunoSEQ multiplex PCR assay covering 54 Vbeta and 13 Jbeta segments. To correct PCR amplification bias, a synthetic template baseline was used for both primer optimization and computational correction. Per the authors' processing: Reads were annotated to V, D and J genes according to IMGT and were analyzed with immunoSEQ Analyzer, with only productive sequences retained. To calculate clonality, Shannon entropy was normalized by log2 of the number of productive unique sequences and then subtracted from one. Public and private clones were assessed among the 100 most prevalent clones of each patient and control. Clones were defined as Susac-specific when absent from the healthy and MS cohorts, from roughly 1,000 published viral clones and from other ImmuneACCESS disease sequences. TCRdb redid the processing of the public reads, applying fastp at Q25 and MiXCR, and retained in-frame beta chains. Rows with one shared CDR3 protein collapse into an entry with the most common genes and DNA. TCRdb's processing, not the authors', yielded these V and J calls. The sample table holds some 150,000 distinct CDR3 sequences, of which 94% were seen once. The ten biggest clones cover nearly 0.085% of the sample.

The clonotype originates from a human donor in good health. Sequenced input: CD4+ T cells from PBMCs. The chain couples TRBV12-3 or TRBV12-4 to TRBJ2-7; 8 bases in the junction line up with TRBD2. The DNA reads TGTGCCAGCAGCCCAAAGCGGGAGTTTTCCTACGAGCAGTACTTC. This gives the protein CASSPKREFSYEQYF.